The 18 T cell receptor beta chains reported below all come from one sample, sequenced in a study of CD8 T cells in Susac syndrome. Reverse transcription used roughly 0.5 to 1 ug RNA and random hexamers. TCRdb redid the calling of the immunoSEQ multiplex PCR reads with MiXCR, one entry per CDR3 protein. Of about 160,000 distinct CDR3 sequences listed, approximately 94% are singletons. Sample: CD4+ T cells from PBMCs. These receptors were collected from a human donor with multiple sclerosis.

The chain uses TRBV5-1 and TRBJ2-6; D not resolved. CDR1 and CDR2 from the germline V gene are SGHRS and YFSETQ. Trimming left V 0 bases short and J 2 bases short, with 6 bases between. The CDR3 runs 15 residues. Here the CDR3 DNA reads TGCGCCAGCAGCTTGGTGACGGCTGGGGCCAACGTCCTGACTTTC. Translation gives CASSLVTAGANVLTF.

The J gene is TRBJ1-2, the V gene TRBV29-1, with no clear D. Germline V lookup: CDR1 SQVTM, CDR2 ANQGSEA. This CDR3 contains 12 residues. V was trimmed by 5 bases and J by 2 bases, leaving 9 bases between them. DNA for the CDR3: TGCAGCGTTCGCTCCGGCAACTATGGCTACACCTTC. Its protein product is CSVRSGNYGYTF.

V is TRBV20-1 and J is TRBJ2-2; D is possibly TRBD2 (6 bases). CDR1 is DFQATT, CDR2 SNEGSKA, per germline (reference sequence). V lost 5 bases, J lost 7 bases, and 17 bases lay in between. The CDR3 is 14 residues long. The CDR3 protein is CSALRGGTSGELFF. CDR3 coding DNA: TGCAGTGCTCTTCGAGGAGGGACGAGCGGGGAGCTGTTTTTT.

V usage is TRBV4-3 and J usage is TRBJ2-3; D remains ambiguous. Trimming pared 1 base from V and 0 bases from J, leaving 8 bases between. The germline CDR1 and CDR2 sequences are LGHNA and YSLEER. The CDR3 is 15 amino acids. CDR3 coding DNA: TGCGCCAGCAGCCAAGGGATTTCTAGCACAGATACGCAGTATTTT. It specifies CASSQGISSTDTQYF.

V usage is TRBV6-2 or TRBV6-3 and J usage is TRBJ2-7; 8 nucleotides line up with TRBD1. There are 13 residues in the CDR3. Germline lookup yields CDR1 MNHEY and CDR2 SVGEGT. V shed 6 bases, J shed 7 bases, and the junction held 8 bases outside the gene matches. The CDR3 region is CASRGQGPPEQYF. The CDR3 DNA sequence: TGTGCCAGCAGAGGACAGGGCCCTCCGGAGCAGTACTTC.

The CDR3 DNA follows: TGTGCCAGCAGCGGCGGACGATCGGGCGGGGAGAGCTACGAGCAGTACTTC. Residues: CASSGGRSGGESYEQYF. This rearrangement joins TRBV7-9 to TRBJ2-7, with D perhaps TRBD2 (6 bases). This CDR3 is built from 17 residues. Trimming stripped 5 bases from V and 3 bases from J, with 23 bases between. Germline CDR1 is SEHNR and CDR2 is FQNEAQ (reference sequence).

This chain links TRBV7-9 with TRBJ2-1, with 8 nucleotides matching TRBD2. Trimming removed 5 bases from V and 8 bases from J; junction bases left unmatched: 11. Germline CDR1 is SEHNR and CDR2 is FQNEAQ (reference sequence). The CDR3 runs 15 residues. CDR3 in amino acids: CASSLGLARIHEQFF. For the CDR3, the DNA is TGTGCCAGCAGCCTAGGACTAGCTAGGATCCATGAGCAGTTCTTC.

The chain combines TRBV13 with TRBJ2-7; no clear D. V lost 3 bases and J lost 2, with 5 bases in between. The CDR3 runs 12 residues. Per the germline V gene, CDR1 is PRHDT and CDR2 is FYEKMQ (reference sequence). The CDR3 DNA sequence: TGTGCCAGCAGCTTGCAGACCTACGAGCAGTACTTC. Protein sequence: CASSLQTYEQYF. Full variable domain (remainder filled in from reference TRBV13 and TRBJ2-7): AAGVIQSPRHLIKEKRETATLKCYPIPRHDTVYWYQQGPGQDPQFLISFYEKMQSDKGSIPDRFSAQQFSDYHSELNMSSLELGDSALYFCASSLQTYEQYFGPGTRLTVT.

This chain connects TRBV2 to TRBJ2-1, with D perhaps TRBD1 (6 bases). This CDR3 has 13 residues. Trimming shortened V by 5 bases and J by 8 bases, and 13 bases separated the two germline ends. Germline loops: CDR1 SNHLY, CDR2 FYNNEI. The CDR3 spells CASSLSGDDEQFF. The CDR3 DNA is TGTGCCAGCAGTCTTTCAGGGGATGATGAGCAGTTCTTC.

This clonotype was recorded only once. This chain connects TRBV3-1 to TRBJ2-1, with D unclear. CDR1 and CDR2 (germline): LGHDT, YNNKEL (reference sequence). The CDR3 spans 15 residues. V was cut by 4 bases and J by 2 bases, with 12 bases left in between. The CDR3 sequence: CASSPTTWTYNEQFF. CDR3 DNA: TGTGCCAGCAGCCCAACAACCTGGACCTACAATGAGCAGTTCTTC.

This chain links TRBV28 with TRBJ2-1; 7 bases are shared with TRBD1. Germline trimming cut 4 bases from V and 6 bases from J; bases unmatched to any gene: 3. CDR1 is MDHEN, CDR2 SYDVKM, per germline. CDR3 size: 13 residues. This CDR3 is CASSSTGFNEQFF. The CDR3 DNA is TGTGCCAGCAGTTCGACAGGGTTCAATGAGCAGTTCTTC.

The chain carries TRBV25-1 and TRBJ2-2; possibly TRBD2 for D (5 bases). The CDR3 covers 15 residues. Germline V gene sequence: CDR1 MGHDK, CDR2 SYGVNS. V lost 3 bases, J lost 7 bases, and 15 bases lay in between. The CDR3 protein is CASSDVTRRVGELFF. CDR3 in DNA: TGTGCCAGCAGTGACGTTACTAGGCGCGTCGGGGAGCTGTTTTTT. Supplemented by reference TRBV25-1 and TRBJ2-2, the full variable domain reads EADIYQTPRYLVIGTGKKITLECSQTMGHDKMYWYQQDPGMELHLIHYSYGVNSTEKGDLSSESTVSRIRTEHFPLTLESARPSHTSQYLCASSDVTRRVGELFFGEGSRLTVL.

The chain combines TRBV29-1 with TRBJ2-7, with TRBD1 matching 10 bases. Germline trimming cut 6 bases from V and 7 bases from J; bases unmatched to any gene: 9. The CDR3 extends over 13 amino acids. CDR1 SQVTM and CDR2 ANQGSEA come from the germline V gene. CDR3 sequence (DNA): TGCAGCGTGGCCCCCGGGACAGGGGTTGAGCAGTACTTC. Amino acids: CSVAPGTGVEQYF.

CDR3 region: CSARVGPKGSEAFF. CDR3 DNA: TGCAGTGCTAGAGTGGGTCCCAAGGGCTCTGAAGCTTTCTTT. The V and J genes are TRBV20-1 and TRBJ1-1; unclear D gene. Trimming pared 1 base from V and 6 bases from J, leaving 15 bases between. The CDR3 is made up of 14 amino acids. The germline gives CDR1 DFQATT, CDR2 SNEGSKA (reference sequence).

On this clonotype itself: A read error may produce the germline difference seen at one junction end. The chain is built from TRBV29-1 and TRBJ2-6; D remains ambiguous. Germline CDR1 is SQVTM and CDR2 is ANQGSEA. This CDR3 has 13 amino acids. CDR3 in DNA: TGCAGCGTTGGGCAGGATGGGCCCAACGTCCTGACTTTC. This gives the protein CSVGQDGPNVLTF.

The V and J genes are TRBV19 and TRBJ1-1; a weak D match, TRBD1 (5 bases). Between the trimmed V and J ends, which lost 3 bases and 5 bases, there was a span of 13 bases. CDR1 LNHDA and CDR2 SQIVND come from the germline V gene (reference sequence). The CDR3 is made up of 14 amino acids. The chain's CDR3 is CASSIRVPGTEAFF. CDR3 bases: TGTGCCAGTAGTATTAGGGTTCCAGGGACTGAAGCTTTCTTT. Complete variable domain (other parts from reference TRBV19 and TRBJ1-1): DGGITQSPKYLFRKEGQNVTLSCEQNLNHDAMYWYRQDPGQGLRLIYYSQIVNDFQKGDIAEGYSVSREKKESFPLTVTSAQKNPTAFYLCASSIRVPGTEAFFGQGTRLTVV.

This clonotype was seen just once. This sequence joins TRBV28 and TRBJ1-4, with no clear D. The CDR3 is 14 residues long. V lost 6 bases, J lost 10 bases, and 18 bases lay in between. Germline V gene data show CDR1 as MDHEN and CDR2 as SYDVKM. CDR3 region: CASSLGVLDRKLFF. As DNA, the CDR3 is TGTGCCAGCAGCCTCGGGGTACTTGATCGAAAACTGTTTTTT.

The J gene is TRBJ2-7, the V gene TRBV15; a possible D gene is TRBD2 (6 bases). V lost 8 bases to trimming and J lost 2 bases, with 13 bases between them. CDR1 is LNHNV, CDR2 YYDKDF, per germline (reference sequence). This CDR3 contains 13 residues. CDR3 DNA sequence: TGTGCCACCGGCGCGGGGCTACCCTACGAGCAGTACTTC. It specifies CATGAGLPYEQYF.